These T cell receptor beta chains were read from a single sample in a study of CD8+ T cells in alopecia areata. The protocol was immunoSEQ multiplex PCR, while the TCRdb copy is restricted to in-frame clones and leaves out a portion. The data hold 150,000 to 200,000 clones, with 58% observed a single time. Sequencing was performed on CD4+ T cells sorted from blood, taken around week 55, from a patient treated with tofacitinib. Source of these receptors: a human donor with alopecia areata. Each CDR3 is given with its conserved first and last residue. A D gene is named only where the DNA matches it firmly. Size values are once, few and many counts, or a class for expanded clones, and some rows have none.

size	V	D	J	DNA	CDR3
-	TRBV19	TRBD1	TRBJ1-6	TGTGCCAGTAGTACCATCGACAGGGGACATAATTCACCCCTCCACTTT	CASSTIDRGHNSPLHF
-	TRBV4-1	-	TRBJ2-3	TGCGCCAGCAGCCACGCGACTAGAGGGGGCACAGATACGCAGTATTTT	CASSHATRGGTDTQYF
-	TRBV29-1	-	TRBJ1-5	TGCAGCGTAAAACAGCATAGCAATCAGCCCCAGCATTTT	CSVKQHSNQPQHF
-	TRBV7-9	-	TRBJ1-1	TGTGCCAGCAGCTTATCGGGGGGTGTGTCGGCGAACACTGAAGCTTTCTTT	CASSLSGGVSANTEAFF
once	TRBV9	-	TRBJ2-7	TGTGCCAGCAGCCGAACTGCTACTACCTACGAGCAGTACTTC	CASSRTATTYEQYF
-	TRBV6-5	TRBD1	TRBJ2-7	TGTGCCAGCAGTTCATCCGGGACAGGGACCTACGAGCAGTACTTC	CASSSSGTGTYEQYF
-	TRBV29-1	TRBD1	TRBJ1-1	TGCAGCGTTGCAAGGACAGGGGGCGTGAACACTGAAGCTTTCTTT	CSVARTGGVNTEAFF
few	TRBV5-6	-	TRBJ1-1	TGTGCCAGCAGCTTGTTCGGGACGGATATGAACACTGAAGCTTTCTTT	CASSLFGTDMNTEAFF
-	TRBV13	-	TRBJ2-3	TGTGCCAGCAGCTTTGGTGCGGATACGCAGTATTTT	CASSFGADTQYF
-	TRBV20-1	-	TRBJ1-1	TGCAGTGCAGGCGGGGGGACTGAAGCTTTCTTT	CSAGGGTEAFF
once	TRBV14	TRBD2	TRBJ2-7	TGTGCCAGCAGCTTCCGACACGGGACTAGATCCTACGAGCAGTACTTC	CASSFRHGTRSYEQYF
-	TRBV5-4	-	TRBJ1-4	TGTGCCAGCAGCGAGGGGCCGGCAACTAATGAAAAACTGTTTTTT	CASSEGPATNEKLFF
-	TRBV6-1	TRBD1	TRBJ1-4	TGTGCCAGCAGCGGGACAGTCTACAATGAAAAACTGTTTTTT	CASSGTVYNEKLFF
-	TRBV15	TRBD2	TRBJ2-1	TGTGCCACCAGCAGAGCGGGGGGGTTTTTTGAGCAGTTCTTC	CATSRAGGFFEQFF
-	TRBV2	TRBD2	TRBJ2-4	TGTGCCAGCAGGGCCATGACTAGCGGGTTCCGGAACATTCAGTACTTC	CASRAMTSGFRNIQYF
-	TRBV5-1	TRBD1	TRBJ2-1	TGCGCCAGCAGCTACGGGACAGGCTCCTACAATGAGCAGTTCTTC	CASSYGTGSYNEQFF
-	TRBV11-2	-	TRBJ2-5	TGTGCCAGCAGCTTAGTCGGACCGGGGGCCCAGTACTTC	CASSLVGPGAQYF
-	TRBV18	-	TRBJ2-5	TGTGCCAGCTCAGCCTCCGGAACATACAAAGAGACCCAGTACTTC	CASSASGTYKETQYF
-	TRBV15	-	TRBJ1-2	TGTGCCACCAGCAGAGATCTGCTCAGGACAGAAGGCTACACCTTC	CATSRDLLRTEGYTF
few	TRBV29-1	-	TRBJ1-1	TGCAGCAGGGGGAGGTTAGGCACTGAAGCTTTCTTT	CSRGRLGTEAFF
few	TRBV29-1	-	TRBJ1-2	TGCAGCGTACCGACAGCCTCCTATGGCTACACCTTC	CSVPTASYGYTF
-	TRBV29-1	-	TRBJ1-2	TGCAGCGTTGATGGGGCATCTAACTATGGCTACACCTTC	CSVDGASNYGYTF
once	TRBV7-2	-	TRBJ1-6	TGTGCCAGCAGCATTAAACGGGATTCACCCCTCCACTTT	CASSIKRDSPLHF
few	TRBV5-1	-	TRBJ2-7	TGCGCCAGCAGTCTGAACTACGAGCAGTACTTC	CASSLNYEQYF
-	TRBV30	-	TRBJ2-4	TGTGCCTGGAGCGAGGGGGACAAAAACATTCAGTACTTC	CAWSEGDKNIQYF
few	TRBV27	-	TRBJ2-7	TGTGCCAGCAGTCCCCAAGATGGCGAGCAGTACTTC	CASSPQDGEQYF
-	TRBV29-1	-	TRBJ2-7	TGCAGCGTTGAACGAGGTTACGAGCAGTACTTC	CSVERGYEQYF
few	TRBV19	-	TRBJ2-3	TGTGCCACTGAGATGGGAGATACGCAGTATTTT	CATEMGDTQYF
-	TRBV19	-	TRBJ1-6	TGTGCCAGTAGCCAAAATTCACCCCTCCACTTT	CASSQNSPLHF
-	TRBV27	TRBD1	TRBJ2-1	TGTGCCAGCAGTCCACTTTCCGGGACAGGGGGCAATGAGCAGTTCTTC	CASSPLSGTGGNEQFF
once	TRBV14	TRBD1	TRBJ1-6	TGTGCCAGCAGCCCGCAGACAGGGGTCAATTCACCCCTCCACTTT	CASSPQTGVNSPLHF
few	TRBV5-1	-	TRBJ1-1	TGCGCCAGCAGCTTGGAAACATTGAACACTGAAGCTTTCTTT	CASSLETLNTEAFF
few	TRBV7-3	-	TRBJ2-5	TGTGCTAGCAGCTTATTGCTAGGCCAAGAGACCCAGTACTTC	CASSLLLGQETQYF
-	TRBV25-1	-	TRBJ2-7	TGTGCCAGCAGCGAGTGGGTTTACGACTCCTACGAGCAGTACTTC	CASSEWVYDSYEQYF
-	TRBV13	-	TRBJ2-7	TGTGCCAGCAGCGACACAGGGTACGAGCAGTACTTC	CASSDTGYEQYF
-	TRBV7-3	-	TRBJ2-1	TGTGCCAGCAGTCTCTCTCTGGGAGCTACCTACAATGAGCAGTTCTTC	CASSLSLGATYNEQFF
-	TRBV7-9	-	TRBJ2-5	TGTGCCAGCAGCTTAAAAGTGGGCAGGGCAGAGACCCAGTACTTC	CASSLKVGRAETQYF
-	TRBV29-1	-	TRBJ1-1	TGCAGCGTTGGTCCAGATTTGGGGACACCGAACACTGAAGCTTTCTTT	CSVGPDLGTPNTEAFF
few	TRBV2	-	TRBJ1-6	TGTGCCAGCAAAGGGTTGACGAGCTCCTATAATTCACCCCTCCACTTT	CASKGLTSSYNSPLHF
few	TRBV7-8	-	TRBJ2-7	TGTGCCAGCAGCTTACCGGGTGGCGAGCAGTACTTC	CASSLPGGEQYF
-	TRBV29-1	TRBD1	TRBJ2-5	TGCAGCGTCACGACAGGGGGTCGCGAAAAGACCCAGTACTTC	CSVTTGGREKTQYF
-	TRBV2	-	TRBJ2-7	TGTGCCAGCAGTGATGGGCCAGCGACAAGCTCCTACGAGCAGTACTTC	CASSDGPATSSYEQYF